These 27 T cell receptor beta chains were all obtained from the same sample, sequenced in a study of tumor and adjacent non-tumor tissue in lung cancer. The library came from three nested PCR rounds adapted from ARM-PCR protocols. MiXCR was run by TCRdb on the multiplex PCR reads, yielding one entry per CDR3 protein. In the table there are about 90,000 distinct CDR3 sequences, more than 60% of which are singletons. No cell sorting was done before RNA was extracted from the tissue. Sequenced material: lung tumor tissue. Receptor source: a man in his 70s with non-small cell lung cancer.

The chain carries TRBV28 and TRBJ1-4; possibly TRBD1 for D (5 bases). The V gene lost 5 bases and the J gene lost 3 bases, with 16 bases spanning the gap. CDR1 and CDR2 (germline): MDHEN, SYDVKM. CDR3 size: 16 residues. The CDR3 DNA follows: TGTGCCAGCAGTCTCACCTACAAGGGGTCTAATGAAAAACTGTTTTTT. Its protein is CASSLTYKGSNEKLFF.

This clonotype was seen only a few times. One junction end does not reproduce the germline sequence, and a read error may be involved. The chain links TRBV11-2 to TRBJ2-1; D might be TRBD2 (5 bases). The CDR3 is 14 residues long. Germline CDR1 reads SGHAT; CDR2 reads FQNNGV. CDR3 protein: CASILGGSYNEQFF. CDR3 DNA sequence: TGTGCCAGCATCTTAGGAGGATCCTACAATGAGCAGTTCTTT.

This clonotype has just a few counts. The chain recombines TRBV12-3 or TRBV12-4 with TRBJ1-4, with D possibly being TRBD1 (6 bases). Trimming took off 3 bases at V and 8 bases at J, with 10 bases between the two ends. The CDR3 has 13 residues. For the CDR3, the DNA is TGTGCCAGCAGTTTTGTAGGGGGGGAAAAACTGTTTTTT. Translating it yields CASSFVGGEKLFF.

This clonotype appeared a few times. The conserved closing phenylalanine or tryptophan is absent in this CDR3, likely reflecting a read error. The chain has TRBV20-1 and TRBJ2-1, with a weak D call TRBD1 (6 bases). Germline loops: CDR1 DFQATT, CDR2 SNEGSKA (reference sequence). The CDR3 runs to 14 residues. Trimming removed 5 bases from V and 6 bases from J, with 17 bases in between. CDR3 coding DNA: TGCAGTGCTCGCCCCGGGATAGGGGGCAATGAGCAGTTCTCC. Translating it yields CSARPGIGGNEQFS.

This clonotype was picked up many times. The chain has TRBV28 and TRBJ2-1; TRBD1 agrees at 10 bases. The germline CDR1 and CDR2 sequences are MDHEN and SYDVKM. This CDR3 contains 12 residues. The V and J ends lost 4 bases and 15 bases, in that order; junction bases with no gene match: 6. The CDR3 sequence: CASSSRTGGSFF. CDR3 coding DNA: TGTGCCAGCAGTTCCAGGACAGGGGGTTCGTTCTTC.

The chain has TRBV4-1 and TRBJ2-5; D might be TRBD1 or TRBD2, each matching 5 bases. Germline assignment: CDR1 MGHRA and CDR2 YSYEKL. V lost 1 base and J lost 10, with 19 bases in between. The CDR3 runs 15 residues. CDR3 DNA: TGCGCCAGCAGCCAAGTCCGGGATGGGGCGTTGATCCAGTACTTC. This encodes CASSQVRDGALIQYF.

Concerning this clonotype: At one end the junction does not follow the germline gene, possibly because of a read error. The chain couples TRBV12-3 or TRBV12-4 to TRBJ2-3, with 14 bases aligning to TRBD2. The CDR3 extends over 16 amino acids. The CDR3 region is CVSSPGLAGVADTQYF. The CDR3 nucleotides are TGTGTCAGCAGTCCGGGACTAGCGGGAGTGGCGGATACGCAGTATTTT.

With respect to this clonotype: The junction does not match germline at one end; this may be a read error. This chain links TRBV6-5 with TRBJ2-7; the D gene is possibly TRBD2 (5 bases). Germline values: CDR1 MNHEY, CDR2 SVGAGI. CDR3 length: 15 residues. The CDR3 coding sequence is TGTGCCAGCAGTTACCTGGCTAGCTGGAGCTACGAGCAATACTTC. Translation gives CASSYLASWSYEQYF.

Ten or more counts support this clonotype. CDR3 DNA sequence: TGCAGCGTTGGGCAGACCTACACCGGGGAGCTGTTTTTT. This codes for CSVGQTYTGELFF. The chain couples TRBV29-1 to TRBJ2-2; D gene unclear. The CDR3 spans 13 residues. Germline-derived CDR1 and CDR2 are SQVTM and ANQGSEA. Trimming pared 4 bases from V and 3 bases from J, leaving 9 bases between.

V and J are TRBV20-1 and TRBJ1-4; D not certain. The CDR3 length is 13 residues. Trimming left V 5 bases short and J 8 bases short, with 15 bases between. Germline V gives CDR1 DFQATT, CDR2 SNEGSKA (reference sequence). The DNA for the CDR3 is TGCAGTGCTTCGACAATGCCCGAAGAAAAACTGTTTTTT. It specifies CSASTMPEEKLFF.

The J gene is TRBJ2-5, the V gene TRBV11-2; 7 positions match TRBD1. V lost 6 bases to trimming and J lost 1 base; unmatched junction nucleotides: 8. The germline V gene encodes CDR1 SGHAT and CDR2 FQNNGV. CDR3 length equals 15 residues. CDR3 in DNA: TGTGCCAGCAGTTGTATCAGGACAGGCCAAGAGACCCAGTACTTC. Its translation is CASSCIRTGQETQYF.

Regarding this clonotype: Given a much more abundant clone one base away, this may be a read error. This CDR3 fails to terminate in the conserved phenylalanine or tryptophan, so it likely reflects a read error. The chain has TRBV28 and TRBJ2-7; D uncertain. CDR3 length equals 14 residues. Germline loops: CDR1 MDHEN, CDR2 SYDVKM. Trimming removed 3 bases from V and 3 bases from J, with 12 bases in between. The CDR3: CASSLSALHYEQYS. Here the CDR3 DNA reads TGTGCCAGCAGTTTGAGTGCCCTGCACTACGAGCAGTACTCC.

A remark on this clonotype: No conserved phenylalanine or tryptophan is present at the end of the CDR3, so a read error is the likely explanation. The chain couples TRBV11-3 to TRBJ2-5; no clear D. The CDR3 is 13 residues long. Trimming shortened V by 9 bases and J by 4 bases, and 15 bases separated the two germline ends. The germline CDR1 and CDR2 sequences are SGHNT and YENEEA. This CDR3 is CASSQGLGETQYL. The CDR3 DNA follows: TGTGCCAGTAGCCAAGGCTTGGGAGAGACCCAGTACCTC.

In its sample, this clonotype was seen once. This may be a read error, as it is one base from a much larger clone. The CDR3 nucleotides are TGCGCCAGCAGCTCCAGTGTGTCGGCCAAAAACATTCAGTACTTC. The encoded protein is CASSSSVSAKNIQYF. The chain links TRBV5-1 to TRBJ2-4; D is unclear. This CDR3 contains 15 residues. Germline V gives CDR1 SGHRS, CDR2 YFSETQ. The V end was cut by 3 bases, the J end by 1 base, with 11 bases between.

The rearrangement links TRBV4-1 to TRBJ2-7; 9 bases agree with TRBD2. Germline V gives CDR1 MGHRA, CDR2 YSYEKL. The CDR3 is 14 amino acids. V trimming: 4 bases; J trimming: 9 bases; junction bases outside the gene matches: 10. The CDR3 spells CASSLSLAGDMQYF. The CDR3 DNA reads TGCGCCAGCAGCCTTAGCTTAGCGGGAGATATGCAGTACTTC.

As regards this clonotype: A much larger clone differs by one base, so this may be a read error. The chain recombines TRBV12-3 or TRBV12-4 with TRBJ2-7, with 7 bases fitting TRBD2. The CDR3 covers 16 residues. The CDR3: CACSWSGGRENYEQYF. The CDR3 nucleotides are TGTGCCTGCAGTTGGTCGGGTGGGCGGGAGAACTACGAGCAGTACTTC.

Concerning this clonotype: A read error may produce the germline difference seen at one junction end. This chain joins TRBV11-2 and TRBJ2-2, with TRBD2 identical over 7 bases. Germline values: CDR1 SGHAT, CDR2 FQNNGV. The CDR3 runs to 16 residues. The CDR3 nucleotides read TGTGTCAGCAGCTTAGCTGAATGGGGGGGTTCCGGGGAGCTGTTTTTT. Its translation: CVSSLAEWGGSGELFF.

The rearrangement links TRBV10-3 to TRBJ2-5, with 8 bases fitting TRBD2. CDR1 is ENHRY and CDR2 is SYGVKD in the germline V gene. V lost 11 bases, J lost 6 bases, and 17 bases stayed unmatched. The CDR3 is made up of 15 amino acids. The CDR3 nucleotides are TGTGCCGCCAGTGCCCCAACGGGAGGGCCCCAGACCCAGTACTTC. Amino acids: CAASAPTGGPQTQYF.

This clonotype showed up just a few times. The genes are TRBV13 and TRBJ2-5, with 7 bases fitting TRBD2. Germline assignment: CDR1 PRHDT and CDR2 FYEKMQ (reference sequence). With 6 bases clipped from V and 4 bases from J, the junction kept 5 bases outside the gene matches. The CDR3 is 13 amino acids. CDR3 amino acids: CASRRAGSETQYF. The CDR3 DNA sequence: TGTGCCAGCAGACGAGCGGGGTCAGAGACCCAGTACTTC.

This clonotype was detected a few times. A much bigger clone sits one base away, suggesting this may be a read error. The V gene is TRBV5-4, the J gene TRBJ2-3, with TRBD1 as a possible D gene (6 bases). Trimming stripped 4 bases from V and 0 bases from J, with 15 bases between. The germline V gene has CDR1 SGHNT and CDR2 YYREEE (reference sequence). The CDR3 consists of 16 residues. Written as DNA, the CDR3 is TGTGCCAGCAGCCAGGACAGAATCTTTAGCACAGATACGCAGTATTTT. It specifies CASSQDRIFSTDTQYF.

As to this clonotype: No conserved phenylalanine or tryptophan is present at the end of the CDR3, so a read error is the likely explanation. The chain employs TRBV5-6 and TRBJ2-7, with 7 bases lining up with TRBD2. Trimming removed 3 bases from V and 3 bases from J; junction bases left unmatched: 15. The CDR3 runs 17 residues. Germline V CDR1 and CDR2: SGHDT, YYEEEE. CDR3 protein: CASSSRLAGTKSYEQYL. The CDR3 region has the DNA TGTGCCAGCAGCTCTAGATTAGCGGGTACAAAGAGCTACGAGCAGTACTTA.

A note on this clonotype: The conserved phenylalanine or tryptophan is not found at the CDR3 terminus, so this likely reflects a read error. The rearrangement links TRBV29-1 to TRBJ2-5; D tentatively fits TRBD1 or TRBD2 (5 bases each). In germline, CDR1 is SQVTM, CDR2 ANQGSEA. The CDR3 has 16 residues. V was clipped by 0 bases and J by 5 bases, with 19 bases between them. As DNA, the CDR3 is TGCAGCGTTGAAGATCACGAGCGGACAATTGGGGAGACCCAGTACATC. Its protein product is CSVEDHERTIGETQYI.

With respect to this clonotype: The junction departs from germline at one end; a sequencing error may be responsible. The chain carries TRBV4-1 and TRBJ2-5; no definite D call. The CDR3 covers 15 residues. CDR1 is MGHRA, CDR2 YSYEKL, per germline. The CDR3 nucleotides read TGCGCCGGCAGCCAACTGGTCAGCAGAGGTGAGACCCAGTACTTC. It specifies CAGSQLVSRGETQYF.

Of note for this clonotype: At one end the junction does not follow the germline gene, possibly because of a read error. The rearrangement uses TRBV11-2 and TRBJ2-1; 9 positions match TRBD1. The length of the CDR3 is 15 residues. The germline V gene has CDR1 SGHAT and CDR2 FQNNGV. In nucleotides, the CDR3 is TGTGTCAGCAGACGAGGGACAGGGAAGGTCAATGAGCGGTTCTTC. It specifies CVSRRGTGKVNERFF.

In this sample, this clonotype turned up many times. This sequence joins TRBV12-3 or TRBV12-4 and TRBJ2-6; D may be TRBD1 or TRBD2 (6 bases each). The CDR3 length is 17 residues. The ends were cut back, 5 bases at V and 2 bases at J, with 16 bases in the middle. CDR3 nucleotides: TGTGCCAGCAGTGAACCTCAGGGGAGGACTGGGGCCAACGTCCTGACTTTC. Translation gives CASSEPQGRTGANVLTF.

To note about this clonotype: Since no conserved phenylalanine or tryptophan closes the CDR3, a read error is the likely cause. CDR3 region: CASSITGFGVYEQYI. The DNA for the CDR3 is TGTGCCAGCAGTATTACAGGGTTCGGTGTCTACGAGCAGTACATC. This rearrangement joins TRBV11-2 to TRBJ2-7, with D possibly matching TRBD1 (6 bases). With 6 bases removed from V and 3 bases from J, the gap between germline ends came to 18 bases. Germline CDR1 SGHAT, CDR2 FQNNGV. The CDR3 length is 15 residues.

This clonotype was detected many times. This chain uses TRBV2 with TRBJ1-1; D might be TRBD1 (5 bases). Germline V lookup: CDR1 SNHLY, CDR2 FYNNEI. This CDR3 spans 13 amino acids. Trimming pared 5 bases from V and 4 bases from J, leaving 11 bases between. The CDR3 sequence is CASSSQDPTEAFF. CDR3 in DNA: TGTGCCAGCAGTTCACAGGATCCCACTGAAGCTTTCTTT. The whole variable domain, filled in from reference TRBV2 and TRBJ1-1, reads EPEVTQTPSHQVTQMGQEVILRCVPISNHLYFYWYRQILGQKVEFLVSFYNNEISEKSEIFDDQFSVERPDGSNFTLKIRSTKLEDSAMYFCASSSQDPTEAFFGQGTRLTVV.